These T cell receptor beta chains were read from a single sample in a study of cytomegalovirus exposure and HLA in healthy donors. Profiled with immunoSEQ multiplex PCR; TCRdb holds only in-frame clones, not every one. The sample has some 150,000 clones; 80% are singletons. The sample was PBMCs. These receptors were obtained from a woman in her 40s in good health and CMV-seropositive. Both conserved end residues are trimmed from each CDR3. A D gene is named only where the DNA matches it firmly.

J gene,D gene,V gene,CDR3 protein
TRBJ2-1,TRBD2,TRBV27,ASSLLGLAGASEQF
TRBJ2-7,TRBD2,TRBV10-1,ASSAGGSYEQY
TRBJ2-7,NA,TRBV5-1,ASSLAPGVGEQY
TRBJ1-2,TRBD1,TRBV5-1,ASSQDRGDDYGYT
TRBJ1-2,TRBD1,TRBV28,ASRGQYYGYT
TRBJ1-4,NA,TRBV19,ASSIGQSNEKLF
TRBJ2-7,TRBD2,TRBV5-1,ASSFLAGSSYEQY
TRBJ2-1,TRBD2,TRBV9,ASSTLAGAYNEQF
TRBJ2-5,TRBD2,TRBV4-2,ASSHYGSGTPETQY
TRBJ1-1,TRBD1,TRBV6-5,ASNGQGAFIGAF
TRBJ2-3,NA,TRBV6-5,ASTLGAHTDTQY
TRBJ2-1,TRBD1,TRBV2,ASKWTGVNEQF
TRBJ2-1,TRBD2,TRBV27,ASSSLAGVWNEQF
TRBJ1-2,NA,TRBV6-1,ASSEEQGFLANYGYT
TRBJ1-2,TRBD1,TRBV6-5,ASSYSGTVYGYT
TRBJ2-7,TRBD1,TRBV6-5,ASSSDREGYEQY
TRBJ2-5,TRBD2,TRBV2,ASREAGVGETQY
TRBJ2-1,NA,TRBV29-1,SVAPVGGLYNEQF
TRBJ2-3,NA,TRBV29-1,SGRVDTQY
TRBJ1-1,NA,TRBV5-4,ASSPEKSVNTEAF
TRBJ2-7,TRBD1,TRBV7-9,ASSLPGQVTYEQY
TRBJ2-3,TRBD2,TRBV7-3,ASSREAGVSTDTQY
TRBJ2-5,TRBD2,TRBV9,ASSGTSGRQETQY
TRBJ1-1,TRBD1,TRBV7-9,ASSRSGTGNTEAF
TRBJ2-3,TRBD1,TRBV5-6,ASSWDRKITDTQY
TRBJ2-1,NA,TRBV15,ATSRGSRGGGGEDEQF
TRBJ1-5,TRBD1,TRBV10-2,ASSSSIPGGDQPQH
TRBJ1-2,TRBD1,TRBV25-1,ASSDRGHGYT
TRBJ1-1,NA,TRBV10-3,AISSGFRTTEAF
TRBJ2-7,TRBD2,TRBV7-9,ASSFSAGGGYEQY
TRBJ1-1,NA,TRBV2,ASSEKGGVTEAF
TRBJ1-1,TRBD1,TRBV7-9,ASSFGWTGSDTEAF
TRBJ1-4,NA,TRBV19,ASRISHTGAVNEKLF
TRBJ2-2,NA,TRBV5-6,ASSLDPFSANTGELF
TRBJ2-3,NA,TRBV19,ASSIERLATSTDTQY
TRBJ2-2,NA,TRBV11-3,ASTLSGPLPGELF
TRBJ2-3,NA,TRBV19,ASSTGAGTDTQY
TRBJ1-5,NA,TRBV5-5,ASSPSRGEGNQPQH
TRBJ2-2,NA,TRBV7-3,ASSPKAGELF
TRBJ1-1,TRBD1,TRBV11-1,ASSLDPIDRGEAF
TRBJ2-7,NA,TRBV6-6,ASRTTSSYEQY
TRBJ1-1,NA,TRBV6-6,ASSPGMAEAF
TRBJ2-7,TRBD2,TRBV23-1,ASSQHLCGSLSYEQY
TRBJ1-1,TRBD1,TRBV9,ASSVTGTGKEAF
TRBJ1-2,TRBD1,TRBV5-6,ASSLGQGGNYGYT
TRBJ2-3,NA,TRBV9,ASSLIESTDTQY
TRBJ1-3,NA,TRBV9,ASSPQGSSSGNTIY
TRBJ1-2,NA,TRBV28,ASRLPNYGYT
TRBJ2-1,NA,TRBV30,AWSADRAPSGAYNEQF
TRBJ2-7,NA,TRBV12-5,ASGLVFIGAGKYEQY
TRBJ1-2,TRBD1,TRBV5-1,ASSPRQGSGYGYT
TRBJ2-7,TRBD1,TRBV2,ASSKGTESYEQY
TRBJ1-1,TRBD1,TRBV7-9,ASSLASITGTGDAF
TRBJ2-1,NA,TRBV7-8,ASSTLGTYNEQF
TRBJ2-7,TRBD2,TRBV29-1,SVHSGRGYEQY